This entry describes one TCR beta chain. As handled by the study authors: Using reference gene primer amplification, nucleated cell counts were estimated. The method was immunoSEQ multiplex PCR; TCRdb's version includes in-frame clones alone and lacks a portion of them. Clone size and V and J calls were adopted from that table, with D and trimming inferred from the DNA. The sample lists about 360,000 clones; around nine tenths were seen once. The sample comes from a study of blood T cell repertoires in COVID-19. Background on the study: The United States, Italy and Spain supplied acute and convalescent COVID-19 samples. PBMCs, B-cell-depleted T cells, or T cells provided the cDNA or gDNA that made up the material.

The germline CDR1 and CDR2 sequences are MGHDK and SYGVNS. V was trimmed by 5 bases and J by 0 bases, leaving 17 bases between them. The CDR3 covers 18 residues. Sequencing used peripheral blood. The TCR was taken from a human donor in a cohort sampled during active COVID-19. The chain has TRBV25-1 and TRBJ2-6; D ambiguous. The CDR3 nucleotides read TGTGCCAGCAGTTCCTGGAGAGACCAGAGCTCTGGGGCCAACGTCCTGACTTTC. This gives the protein CASSSWRDQSSGANVLTF.